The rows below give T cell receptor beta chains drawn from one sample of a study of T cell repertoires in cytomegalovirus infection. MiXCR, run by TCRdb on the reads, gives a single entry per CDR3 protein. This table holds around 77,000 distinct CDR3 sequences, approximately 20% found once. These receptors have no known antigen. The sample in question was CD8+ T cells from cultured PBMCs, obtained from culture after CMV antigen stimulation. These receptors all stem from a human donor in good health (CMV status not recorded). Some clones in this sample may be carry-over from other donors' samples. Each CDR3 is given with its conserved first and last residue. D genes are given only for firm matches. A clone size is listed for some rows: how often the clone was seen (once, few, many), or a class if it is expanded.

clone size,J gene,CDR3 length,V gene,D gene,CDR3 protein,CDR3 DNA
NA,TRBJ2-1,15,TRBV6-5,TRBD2,CASSTTSGGWNEQFF,TGTGCCAGCAGTACCACTAGCGGGGGTTGGAATGAGCAGTTCTTC
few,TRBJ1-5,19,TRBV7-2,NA,CASSPARDKDGRGNQPQHF,TGTGCCAGCAGCCCCGCTCGGGACAAGGACGGTCGAGGCAATCAGCCCCAGCATTTT
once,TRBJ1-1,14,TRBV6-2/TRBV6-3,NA,CASSYSMGNTEAFF,TGTGCCAGCAGTTACTCTATGGGGAACACTGAAGCTTTCTTT
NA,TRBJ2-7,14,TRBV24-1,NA,CATSDSDYPYEQYF,TGTGCCACCAGTGATTCGGACTACCCCTACGAGCAGTACTTC
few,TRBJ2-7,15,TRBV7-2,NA,CASSLGRSSPYEQYF,TGTGCCAGCAGCTTAGGCCGGTCTTCCCCCTACGAGCAGTACTTC
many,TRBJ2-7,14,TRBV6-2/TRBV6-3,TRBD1,CASRSSQGDYEQYF,TGTGCCAGCAGATCGTCGCAGGGGGACTACGAGCAGTACTTC
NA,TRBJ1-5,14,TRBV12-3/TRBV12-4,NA,CASSFRGPNQPQHF,TGTGCCAGCAGTTTCCGGGGGCCCAATCAGCCCCAGCATTTT
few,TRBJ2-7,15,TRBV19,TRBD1,CASSIGSGQDYEQYF,TGTGCCAGTAGTATAGGATCGGGACAGGACTACGAGCAGTACTTC
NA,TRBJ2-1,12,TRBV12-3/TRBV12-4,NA,CATQIGSNEQFF,TGTGCCACCCAAATAGGCTCGAATGAGCAGTTCTTC
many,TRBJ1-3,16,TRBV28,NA,CASSFPAVGIRNTIYF,TGTGCCAGCAGTTTTCCCGCAGTAGGCATCCGGAACACCATATATTTT
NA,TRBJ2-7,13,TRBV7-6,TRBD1,CASSERTGHEQYF,TGTGCTAGCAGCGAACGGACAGGGCACGAGCAGTACTTC
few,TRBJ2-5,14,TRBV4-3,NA,CASSQRASQETQYF,TGCGCCAGCAGCCAAAGGGCTTCCCAAGAGACCCAGTACTTC
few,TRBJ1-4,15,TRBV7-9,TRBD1,CASSISTGGLEKLFF,TGTGCCAGCAGCATTTCGACAGGGGGATTGGAAAAACTGTTTTTT
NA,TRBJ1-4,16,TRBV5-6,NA,CASSLRSWNFNEKLFF,TGTGCCAGCAGCTTGCGTTCCTGGAACTTTAATGAAAAACTGTTTTTT
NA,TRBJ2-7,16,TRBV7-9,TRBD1,CASSFGQGQRIDEQYF,TGTGCCAGCAGCTTCGGACAGGGGCAGAGGATCGACGAGCAGTACTTC
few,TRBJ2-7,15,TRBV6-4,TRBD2,CASSAYPAGEREQYF,TGTGCCAGCAGTGCCTACCCAGCGGGGGAGAGGGAGCAGTACTTC
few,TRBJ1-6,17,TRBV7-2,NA,CASSSGQLSSYNSPLHF,TGTGCCAGCAGCTCAGGACAGCTAAGCTCCTATAATTCACCCCTCCACTTT
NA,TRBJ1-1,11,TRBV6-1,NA,CASTRATEAFF,TGTGCCAGCACCCGGGCTACTGAAGCTTTCTTT
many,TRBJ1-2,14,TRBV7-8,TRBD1,CASSLFLTGDGYTF,TGTGCCAGCAGCTTGTTTTTGACAGGGGATGGCTACACCTTC
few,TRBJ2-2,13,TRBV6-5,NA,CASSPVSTGELFF,TGTGCCAGCAGCCCCGTCTCCACCGGGGAGCTGTTTTTT
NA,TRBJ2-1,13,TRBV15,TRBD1,CATSRTGGHEQFF,TGTGCCACCAGCAGGACAGGGGGCCATGAGCAGTTCTTC
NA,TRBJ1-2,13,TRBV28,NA,CASSSFRGYGYTF,TGTGCCAGCAGTTCATTCAGGGGCTATGGCTACACCTTC
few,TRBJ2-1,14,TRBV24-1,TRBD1,CATSGTGSGNEQFF,TGTGCCACCAGTGGGACAGGGTCTGGGAATGAGCAGTTCTTC
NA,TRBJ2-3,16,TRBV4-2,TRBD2,CASSQEASGGSDTQYF,TGTGCCAGCAGCCAAGAGGCTAGCGGGGGATCAGATACGCAGTATTTT
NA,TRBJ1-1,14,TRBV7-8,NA,CASRSPLTETEAFF,TGTGCCAGCAGATCCCCGTTAACCGAGACTGAAGCTTTCTTT
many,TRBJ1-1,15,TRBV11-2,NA,CASSLDRSGGTEAFF,TGTGCCAGCAGCTTAGATAGGTCAGGAGGGACTGAAGCTTTCTTT
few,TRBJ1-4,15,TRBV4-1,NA,CASSQDVVTNEKLFF,TGCGCCAGCAGCCAAGATGTGGTGACTAATGAAAAACTGTTTTTT
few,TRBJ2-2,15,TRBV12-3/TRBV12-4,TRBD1,CASSWTGANTGELFF,TGTGCCAGCAGTTGGACAGGGGCTAACACCGGGGAGCTGTTTTTT
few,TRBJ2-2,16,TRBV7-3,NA,CASSLPGTPITGELFF,TGTGCCAGCAGCTTGCCCGGGACCCCAATCACCGGGGAGCTGTTTTTT
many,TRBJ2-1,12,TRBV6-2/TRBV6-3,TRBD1,CASSYETGEEFF,TGTGCCAGCAGTTACGAGACAGGGGAGGAGTTCTTC
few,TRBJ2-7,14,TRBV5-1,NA,CARSFSDSSYEQYF,TGCGCCAGAAGCTTTTCGGACAGCTCCTACGAGCAGTACTTC
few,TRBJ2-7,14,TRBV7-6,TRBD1,CASSPGQAGYEQYF,TGTGCCAGCAGCCCCGGACAGGCAGGGTACGAGCAGTACTTC
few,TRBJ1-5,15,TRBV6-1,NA,CASRVTGDPNQPQHF,TGTGCCAGCAGGGTAACAGGAGACCCGAATCAGCCCCAGCATTTT
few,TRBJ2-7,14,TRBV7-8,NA,CASSPGLLNYEQYF,TGTGCCAGCAGCCCCGGACTCCTCAACTACGAGCAGTACTTC
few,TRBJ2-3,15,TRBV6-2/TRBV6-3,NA,CASSYSWGPSDTQYF,TGTGCCAGCAGTTACTCATGGGGACCTTCAGATACGCAGTATTTT
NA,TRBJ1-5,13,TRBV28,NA,CASTTNGGKPQHF,TGTGCCAGCACAACAAATGGGGGGAAGCCCCAGCATTTT
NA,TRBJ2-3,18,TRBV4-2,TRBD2,CASSPPPPAGGLRDTQYF,TGTGCCAGCAGCCCGCCGCCACCAGCGGGGGGGCTTAGAGATACGCAGTATTTT
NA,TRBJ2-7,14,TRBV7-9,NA,CASSGSLLSYEQYF,TGTGCCAGCAGCGGGAGCCTACTCTCCTACGAGCAGTACTTC
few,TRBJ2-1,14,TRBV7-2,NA,CASSFKGLTAKAIF,TGTGCCAGCAGCTTCAAAGGGTTGACTGCCAAGGCGATCTTC